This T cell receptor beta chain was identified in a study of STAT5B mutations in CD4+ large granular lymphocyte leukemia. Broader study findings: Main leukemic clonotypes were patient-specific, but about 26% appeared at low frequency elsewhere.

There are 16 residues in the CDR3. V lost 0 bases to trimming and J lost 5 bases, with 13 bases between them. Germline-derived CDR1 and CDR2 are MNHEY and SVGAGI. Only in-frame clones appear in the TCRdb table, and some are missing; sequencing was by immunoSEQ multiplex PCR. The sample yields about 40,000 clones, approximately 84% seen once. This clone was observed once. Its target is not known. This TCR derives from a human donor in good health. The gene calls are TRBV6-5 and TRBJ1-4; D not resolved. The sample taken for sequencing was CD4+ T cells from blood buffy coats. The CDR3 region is CASSYSLRARNEKLFF. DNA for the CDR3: TGTGCCAGCAGTTACTCGCTCCGGGCGCGAAATGAAAAACTGTTTTTT.